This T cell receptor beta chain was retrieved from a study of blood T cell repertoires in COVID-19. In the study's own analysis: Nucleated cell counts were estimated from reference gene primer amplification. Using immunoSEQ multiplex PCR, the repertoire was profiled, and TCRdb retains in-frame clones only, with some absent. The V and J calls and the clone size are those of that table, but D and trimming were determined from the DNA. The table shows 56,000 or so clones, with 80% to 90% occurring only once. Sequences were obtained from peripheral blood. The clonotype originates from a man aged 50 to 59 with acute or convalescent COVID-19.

In DNA form, the CDR3 reads TGTGCCAGTCGACAGGTCTACTTGAGAACTGAAGCTTTCTTT. This translates into CASRQVYLRTEAFF. The rearrangement uses TRBV19 and TRBJ1-1; a possible D gene is TRBD1 (6 bases). This CDR3 contains 14 residues. Trimming took off 8 bases at V and 5 bases at J, with 18 bases between the two ends. Germline V gene sequence: CDR1 LNHDA, CDR2 SQIVND (reference sequence).